What follows describes a single TCR beta chain. The antigen is unknown. The germline CDR1 and CDR2 sequences are MNHNY and SVGAGI (reference sequence). The J segment lost 5 bases and the V segment lost 6 bases, leaving 5 bases of the junction unmatched. This CDR3 is 14 amino acids long. This sample was taken from a study of cytomegalovirus exposure and HLA in healthy donors. Study-wide context: Findings of an earlier analysis included 117 million unique TCR beta sequences from some 200 million T cells. An early data release held tens of millions of unique TCRs from HLA-typed donors. Overall study findings and caveats: Reportedly, HLA-A and HLA-B alleles of most subjects were accurately predicted from TCR beta.

It was with 60 Vbeta and 13 Jbeta primers that the PCR ran. Assay used: immunoSEQ multiplex PCR; TCRdb lists only in-frame clones, some missing. The sample includes roughly 150,000 clones, 78% of them seen just once. This sequence originates from a woman aged 40 to 55 in good health and CMV-seropositive. The chain couples TRBV6-6 to TRBJ2-2, with 8 nucleotides matching TRBD2. The specimen sequenced was PBMCs. CDR3 DNA: TGTGCCAGCAGAGTAGCGGGAAAAACCGGGGAGCTGTTTTTT. Translated: CASRVAGKTGELFF.